A single sample gave rise to the 9 T cell receptor beta chains below, sequenced in a study of Graves' ophthalmopathy and Graves' hyperthyroidism. From RNA, the CDR3 regions of TCR beta chains were amplified and sequenced. First-round RT-PCR used HTBI primers; second-round multiplex PCR followed. One entry per CDR3 protein results from TCRdb running MiXCR on the multiplex PCR reads. This table has about 500,000 distinct CDR3 sequences, 13% to 15% appearing once. The sequenced sample was blood. These receptors were collected from a woman in her twenties or thirties with Graves' ophthalmopathy.

The V call is TRBV28, the J call TRBJ1-5; possibly TRBD1 for D (5 bases). CDR1 and CDR2 (germline): MDHEN, SYDVKM. This CDR3 is built from 13 residues. Trimming took 5 bases from V and 5 from J, leaving 10 bases between them. For the CDR3, the DNA is TGTGCCAGCAGTGGCAGGGTCGATCAGCCCCAGCATTTT. Translating it yields CASSGRVDQPQHF.

This clonotype was picked up many times. V gene TRBV7-6 combines with J gene TRBJ1-1; 9 nucleotides agree with TRBD1. Trimming removed 5 bases from V and 5 bases from J; junction bases left unmatched: 9. Per the germline V gene, CDR1 is SGHVS and CDR2 is FNYEAQ. This CDR3 has 15 residues. The CDR3 region has the DNA TGTGCCAGCAGCGGGCGACAGGGGGGAAAGACTGAAGCTTTCTTT. Translated, it gives CASSGRQGGKTEAFF.

The chain uses TRBV10-3 and TRBJ2-7; D could derive from TRBD1 or TRBD2 (5 bases each). Trimming took off 6 bases at V and 6 bases at J, with 18 bases between the two ends. Germline V gives CDR1 ENHRY, CDR2 SYGVKD. The CDR3 consists of 14 residues. The CDR3 DNA reads as TGTGCCATCAGACAAACGGGACGTTTCTCCGAGCAGTACTTC. The encoded protein is CAIRQTGRFSEQYF.

This clonotype was found many times. J is TRBJ1-2 and V is TRBV30, with D hard to call. The CDR3 sequence is 12 residues long. Trimming left V 4 bases short and J 2 bases short, with 8 bases between. The germline V gene has CDR1 GTSNPN and CDR2 SVGIG (reference sequence). CDR3 sequence (DNA): TGTGCCTGGATAGGCAGAAACTATGGCTACACCTTC. It is translated as CAWIGRNYGYTF.

The gene calls are TRBV12-3 or TRBV12-4 and TRBJ2-5, with TRBD2 matching 8 bases. J gave up 6 bases and V 5 bases, and 8 bases lay outside the gene matches. This CDR3 region has 14 residues. CDR3 in DNA: TGTGCCAGCAGTGCAGCGGGAGCGATGAAGACCCAGTACTTC. Residues: CASSAAGAMKTQYF.

This clonotype was found many times. The chain uses TRBV2 and TRBJ1-5; TRBD1 matches at 7 bases. V dropped 6 bases and J dropped 3; count of bases not matched to a gene: 2. CDR1 and CDR2 from the germline V gene are SNHLY and FYNNEI. The CDR3 has 13 residues. The CDR3 sequence is CASSGQVNQPQHF. The CDR3 nucleotides read TGTGCCAGCAGCGGACAGGTCAATCAGCCCCAGCATTTT.

This chain connects TRBV3-1 to TRBJ2-2; TRBD2 might be the D (5 bases). This CDR3 contains 14 residues. The V gene's germline CDR1 is LGHDT and CDR2 YNNKEL (reference sequence). V was pared by 1 base and J by 9 bases, with 12 bases between. CDR3 nucleotides: TGTGCCAGCAGCCAAGGGCCTCGGAGGTGGGAGCTGTTTTTT. Translated, it gives CASSQGPRRWELFF.

This clonotype has ten or more counts. The chain joins TRBV6-1 to TRBJ1-1; tentative D call: TRBD1 (6 bases). V was trimmed by 6 bases and J by 4 bases, leaving 12 bases between them. The CDR3 is made up of 13 amino acids. CDR1 and CDR2 (germline): MNHNS, SASEGT. The CDR3 region is CASRDTGTTEAFF. The DNA of the CDR3 is TGTGCCAGCAGAGATACAGGGACCACTGAAGCTTTCTTT.

In its sample, this clonotype was seen once. A much larger clone sits a single nucleotide away, making a read error possible. Because it lacks the conserved phenylalanine or tryptophan at the end, this CDR3 is likely a read error. The V and J genes are TRBV7-2 and TRBJ2-6; unclear D gene. Germline CDR1 reads SGHTA; CDR2 reads FQGNSA. This CDR3 is 16 amino acids long. Between the trimmed V and J ends, which lost 2 bases and 0 bases, there was a span of 8 bases. CDR3 in amino acids: CASSLMVSSGANVLTL. In DNA form, the CDR3 reads TGTGCCAGCAGCTTAATGGTTAGCTCTGGGGCCAACGTCCTGACTCTC.